This T cell receptor (beta chain) is from a study of control samples from healthy donors and cancer patients. Profiled with immunoSEQ multiplex PCR; TCRdb holds only in-frame clones, not every one. The table records about 53,000 clones, around 87% of them present only once. Sequenced: PBMCs. This sequence was found in a man aged 60-69 years with head and neck cancer.

CDR3 in amino acids: CATSEGSNTGELFF. In nucleotides, the CDR3 is TGTGCCACCAGTGAAGGCAGTAACACCGGGGAGCTGTTTTTT. The J gene is TRBJ2-2, the V gene TRBV24-1; D not certain. Trimming removed 4 bases at V and 2 bases at J, with 7 bases between. Per the germline V gene, CDR1 is KGHDR and CDR2 is SFDVKD. The CDR3 is 14 amino acids.